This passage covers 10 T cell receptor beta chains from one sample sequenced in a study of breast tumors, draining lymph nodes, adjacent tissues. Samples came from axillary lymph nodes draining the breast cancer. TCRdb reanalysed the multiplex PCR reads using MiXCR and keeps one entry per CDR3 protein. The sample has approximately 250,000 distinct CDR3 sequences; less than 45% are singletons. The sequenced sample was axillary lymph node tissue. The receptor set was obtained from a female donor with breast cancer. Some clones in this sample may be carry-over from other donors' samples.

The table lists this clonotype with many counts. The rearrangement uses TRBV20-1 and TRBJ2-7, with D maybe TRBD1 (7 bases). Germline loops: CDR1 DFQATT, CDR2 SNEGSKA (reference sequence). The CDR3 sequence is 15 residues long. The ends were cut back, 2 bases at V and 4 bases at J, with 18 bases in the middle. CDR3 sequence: CSARQLAGQKYEQYF. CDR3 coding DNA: TGCAGTGCTAGACAACTCGCGGGACAGAAATACGAGCAGTACTTC.

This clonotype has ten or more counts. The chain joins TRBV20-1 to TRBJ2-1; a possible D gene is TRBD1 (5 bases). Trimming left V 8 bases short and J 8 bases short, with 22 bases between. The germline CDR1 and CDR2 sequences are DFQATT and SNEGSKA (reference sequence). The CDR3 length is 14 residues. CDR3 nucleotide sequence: TGCAGTAGCCTTGGGGCTTCCCAAGGCGATGAGCAGTTCTTC. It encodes CSSLGASQGDEQFF.

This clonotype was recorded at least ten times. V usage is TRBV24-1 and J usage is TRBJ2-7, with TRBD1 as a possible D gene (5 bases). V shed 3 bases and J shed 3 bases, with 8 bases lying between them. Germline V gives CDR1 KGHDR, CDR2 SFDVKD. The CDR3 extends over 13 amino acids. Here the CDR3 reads CATSDIQGYEQYF. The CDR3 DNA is TGTGCCACCAGTGATATTCAGGGCTACGAGCAGTACTTC.

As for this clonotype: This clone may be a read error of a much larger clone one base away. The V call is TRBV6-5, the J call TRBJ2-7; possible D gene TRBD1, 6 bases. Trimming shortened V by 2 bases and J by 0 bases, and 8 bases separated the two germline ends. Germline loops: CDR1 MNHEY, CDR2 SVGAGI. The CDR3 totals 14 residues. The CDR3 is CASSYARGSYEQYF. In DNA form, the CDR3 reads TGTGCCAGCAGTTACGCCAGGGGCTCCTACGAGCAGTACTTC.

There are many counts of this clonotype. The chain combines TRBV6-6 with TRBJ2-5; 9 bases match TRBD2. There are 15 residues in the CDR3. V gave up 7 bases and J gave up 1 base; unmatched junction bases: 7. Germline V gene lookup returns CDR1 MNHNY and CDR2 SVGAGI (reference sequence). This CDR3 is CASNKLAGTQETQYF. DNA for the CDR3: TGTGCCAGCAATAAGCTAGCGGGGACCCAAGAGACCCAGTACTTC.

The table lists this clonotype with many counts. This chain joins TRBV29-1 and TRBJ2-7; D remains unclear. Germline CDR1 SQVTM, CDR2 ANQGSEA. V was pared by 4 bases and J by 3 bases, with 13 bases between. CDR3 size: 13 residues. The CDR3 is CSVAFGQSYEQYF. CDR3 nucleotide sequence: TGCAGCGTTGCATTTGGTCAGAGCTACGAGCAGTACTTC.

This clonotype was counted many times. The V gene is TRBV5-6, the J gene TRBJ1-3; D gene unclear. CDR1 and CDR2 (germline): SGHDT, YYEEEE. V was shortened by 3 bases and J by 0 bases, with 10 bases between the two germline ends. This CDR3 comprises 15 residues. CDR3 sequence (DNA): TGTGCCAGCAGCTCGAAAACCCTCTCTGGAAACACCATATATTTT. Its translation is CASSSKTLSGNTIYF.

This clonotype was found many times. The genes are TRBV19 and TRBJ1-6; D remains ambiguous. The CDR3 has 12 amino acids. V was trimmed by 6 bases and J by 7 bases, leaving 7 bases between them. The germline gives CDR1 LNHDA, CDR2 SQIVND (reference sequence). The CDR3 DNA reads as TGTGCCAGTAGGGAAAGCAATTCACCCCTCCACTTT. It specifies CASRESNSPLHF.

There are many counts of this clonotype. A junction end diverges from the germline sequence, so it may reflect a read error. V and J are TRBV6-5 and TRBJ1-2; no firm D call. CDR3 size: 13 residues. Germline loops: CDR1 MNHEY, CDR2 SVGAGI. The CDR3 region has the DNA TGTGCCAGCAGTCACTCGAGGGAGTATGGCTACACCTTC. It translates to CASSHSREYGYTF.

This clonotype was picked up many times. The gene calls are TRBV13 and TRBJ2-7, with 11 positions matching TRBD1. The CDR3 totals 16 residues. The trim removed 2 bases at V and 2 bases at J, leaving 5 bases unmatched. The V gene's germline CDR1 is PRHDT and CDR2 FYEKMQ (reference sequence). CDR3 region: CASSLSGTGGTYEQYF. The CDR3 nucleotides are TGTGCCAGCAGCTTATCCGGGACAGGGGGAACCTACGAGCAGTACTTC.